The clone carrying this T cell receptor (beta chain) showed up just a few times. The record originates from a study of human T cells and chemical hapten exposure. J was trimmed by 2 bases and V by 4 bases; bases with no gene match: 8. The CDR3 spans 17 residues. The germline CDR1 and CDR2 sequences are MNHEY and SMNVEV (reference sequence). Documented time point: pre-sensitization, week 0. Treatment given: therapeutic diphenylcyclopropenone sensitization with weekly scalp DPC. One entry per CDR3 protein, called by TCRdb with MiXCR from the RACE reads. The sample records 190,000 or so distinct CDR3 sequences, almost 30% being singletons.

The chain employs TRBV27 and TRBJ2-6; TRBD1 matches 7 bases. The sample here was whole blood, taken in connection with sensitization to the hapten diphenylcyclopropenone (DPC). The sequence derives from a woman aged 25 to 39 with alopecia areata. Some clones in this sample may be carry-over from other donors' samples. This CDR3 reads CASSSRLQGAGANVLTF. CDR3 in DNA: TGTGCCAGCAGTTCCCGCCTCCAGGGGGCTGGGGCCAACGTCCTGACTTTC.